Detailed here is one T cell receptor (beta chain). Its antigen is currently unknown. The entry originates in a study of Ad26.COV2.S vaccination and SARS-CoV-2 variants. Treatment specified: around 19 received Ad26.COV2.S at low or high dose, single or two shots; 5 received placebo; per-sample allocation not given. After the first vaccine or placebo injection, samples were drawn on day 63. The germline V gene encodes CDR1 LNHDA and CDR2 SQIVND (reference sequence). The CDR3 has 14 amino acids. V lost 10 bases and J lost 5; bases outside the gene matches: 8. The protocol was immunoSEQ multiplex PCR, while the TCRdb copy is restricted to in-frame clones and leaves out a portion. The table has some 250,000 clones, around 87% seen once. Whole-study findings and limits: Once vaccination had occurred, spike-specific CD8+ and CD4+ T cell responses reportedly showed substantial breadth. Assessments of TCR breadth and depth may have underestimated the total T cell responses.

The rearrangement uses TRBV19 and TRBJ1-6, with TRBD1 identical over 7 bases. The sample in question was peripheral blood, obtained in a trial of Ad26.COV2.S vaccine versus placebo. The sequence came from a person aged 18-65 years who received the Ad26.COV2.S COVID-19 vaccine or a placebo. CDR3 in amino acids: CATRTGTDNSPLHF. The CDR3 region has the DNA TGTGCCACCCGAACCGGGACAGATAATTCACCCCTCCACTTT. Filled out from reference TRBV19 and TRBJ1-6, the complete variable domain reads DGGITQSPKYLFRKEGQNVTLSCEQNLNHDAMYWYRQDPGQGLRLIYYSQIVNDFQKGDIAEGYSVSREKKESFPLTVTSAQKNPTAFYLCATRTGTDNSPLHFGNGTRLTVT.